These 10 T cell receptor beta chains came from one sample sequenced in a study of graft-versus-host responses after intestinal transplantation. The method was immunoSEQ multiplex PCR; TCRdb's version includes in-frame clones alone and lacks a portion of them. The repertoire includes more than 95,000 clones, roughly nine tenths of them detected once, and approximately 0.88% sits in the top ten. The antigens of these receptors remain unknown. The sequencing used unstimulated CD4+ T cells sorted from spleen or lymph node cells, collected before intestinal transplant. The source is a human donor who received an intestinal transplant.

The rearrangement links TRBV18 to TRBJ1-5; D is unclear. The V end lost 3 bases, the J end lost 1 base, and 7 bases lay between the germline ends. Germline-derived CDR1 and CDR2 are KGHSH and LQKENI. The CDR3 is made up of 14 amino acids. Written as DNA, the CDR3 is TGTGCCAGCTCACCTCAGGAAAGCAATCAGCCCCAGCATTTT. Protein: CASSPQESNQPQHF. The complete variable domain, with remaining parts taken from reference TRBV18 and TRBJ1-5, reads NAGVMQNPRHLVRRRGQEARLRCSPMKGHSHVYWYRQLPEEGLKFMVYLQKENIIDESGMPKERFSAEFPKEGPSILRIQQVVRGDSAAYFCASSPQESNQPQHFGDGTRLSIL.

The J gene is TRBJ2-3, the V gene TRBV28; 14 positions agree with TRBD2. The CDR3 totals 16 residues. Germline loops: CDR1 MDHEN, CDR2 SYDVKM. The junction had 5 bases not matched to a gene; V was cut back by 3 bases and J by 6 bases. CDR3 coding DNA: TGTGCCAGCAGTTTTCCTCGGACTAGCGGGAGGGATACGCAGTATTTT. Amino acid sequence: CASSFPRTSGRDTQYF.

There are a few counts of this clone. The V gene is TRBV7-9, the J gene TRBJ2-7; maybe TRBD2 (5 bases). CDR3 size: 13 residues. Deletions cut 6 bases from V and 1 base from J, with 10 bases between. The germline V gene has CDR1 SEHNR and CDR2 FQNEAQ (reference sequence). This chain's CDR3 is CASRPRDSYEQYF. CDR3 in DNA: TGTGCCAGCAGACCTCGGGATTCCTACGAGCAGTACTTC.

This clone has just one count. The chain links TRBV2 to TRBJ2-7, with 12 bases matching TRBD2. V lost 6 bases and J lost 5; bases outside the gene matches: 8. Germline V lookup: CDR1 SNHLY, CDR2 FYNNEI. The CDR3 contains 15 residues. CDR3 in DNA: TGTGCCAGCAGCCCCTCGACTAGCGGGAGACACGAGCAGTACTTC. It translates to CASSPSTSGRHEQYF.

This clone was detected only a few times. The gene calls are TRBV2 and TRBJ1-6; D call uncertain. Germline lookup yields CDR1 SNHLY and CDR2 FYNNEI. Trimming stripped 4 bases from V and 5 bases from J, with 3 bases between. There are 12 residues in the CDR3. Here the CDR3 DNA reads TGTGCCAGCAGTGGAGATAATTCACCCCTCCACTTT. Amino acid sequence: CASSGDNSPLHF. Together with reference TRBV2 and TRBJ1-6, the CDR3 gives the full variable domain: EPEVTQTPSHQVTQMGQEVILRCVPISNHLYFYWYRQILGQKVEFLVSFYNNEISEKSEIFDDQFSVERPDGSNFTLKIRSTKLEDSAMYFCASSGDNSPLHFGNGTRLTVT.

CDR3 sequence: CASSHEDRGTTGELFF. As DNA, the CDR3 is TGTGCCAGCAGCCACGAGGACAGGGGAACCACCGGGGAGCTGTTTTTT. The V call is TRBV4-2, the J call TRBJ2-2; 9 bases fit TRBD1. Germline V gene sequence: CDR1 LGHNA, CDR2 YNFKEQ. The CDR3 is 16 amino acids. The V gene end was trimmed by 3 bases and the J gene end by 4 bases; junction bases not matched to a gene: 6.

This clone was seen more than once but under ten times. V and J are TRBV5-6 and TRBJ2-7; the D gene could be TRBD1 or TRBD2 (6 bases each). V shed 3 bases and J shed 4 bases, with 14 bases lying between them. CDR3 length equals 14 residues. Germline assignment: CDR1 SGHDT and CDR2 YYEEEE. CDR3 in DNA: TGTGCCAGCAGCTCCGGGGGCACGATTTACGAGCAGTACTTC. The encoded protein is CASSSGGTIYEQYF.

The chain links TRBV29-1 to TRBJ2-1; TRBD2 matches at 8 bases. J was trimmed by 12 bases and V by 4 bases; bases with no gene match: 11. The CDR3 runs 13 residues. Germline V gene sequence: CDR1 SQVTM, CDR2 ANQGSEA. The CDR3 reads CSVGLLAERGQFF. The DNA for the CDR3 is TGCAGCGTTGGACTACTAGCGGAACGGGGGCAGTTCTTC.

The chain carries TRBV27 and TRBJ2-7, with 7 bases identical to TRBD1. Trimming took 5 bases from V and 6 from J; bases not matched to a gene: 16. This CDR3 contains 16 residues. The germline V gene encodes CDR1 MNHEY and CDR2 SMNVEV (reference sequence). DNA of the CDR3: TGTGCCAGCAGTCCGTACACAGGGGTCGGGCCAGGCGAGCAGTACTTC. Amino acid sequence: CASSPYTGVGPGEQYF.

This clone is a singleton in its sample. The CDR3 loop reads CASSSRTSGKGQETQYF. The CDR3 DNA reads TGCGCCAGCAGCTCGAGGACTAGCGGGAAGGGCCAAGAGACCCAGTACTTC. The chain employs TRBV5-1 and TRBJ2-5; 12 bases are shared with TRBD2. V was pared by 3 bases and J by 1 base, with 7 bases of the junction left unmatched. This CDR3 is 17 amino acids long. CDR1 and CDR2 from the germline V gene are SGHRS and YFSETQ.